The 3 T cell receptor beta chains presented below share a single source sample, sequenced in a study of CD4 T cells in relation to SARS-CoV-2 and coronaviruses. Measured with immunoSEQ multiplex PCR; TCRdb has only the in-frame clones, and not every one. Found here are approximately 37,000 clones, around 85% of them singletons; the top ten hold approximately 3.1%. Sequenced: memory CD4+ T cells from PBMCs. The receptors were sampled from an adult with COVID-19.

The chain has TRBV27 and TRBJ2-1; 11 positions agree with TRBD2. Per the germline V gene, CDR1 is MNHEY and CDR2 is SMNVEV (reference sequence). The CDR3 totals 16 residues. Trimming took 4 bases from V and 9 from J; bases not matched to a gene: 11. The CDR3 region is CASSYLSSGRMTEQFF. In DNA, the CDR3 is TGTGCCAGCAGTTACCTCTCTAGCGGGAGGATGACTGAGCAGTTCTTC.

The chain is built from TRBV5-1 and TRBJ1-6; 7 bases agree with TRBD1. Germline V gene lookup returns CDR1 SGHRS and CDR2 YFSETQ. The ends lost 0 bases at V and 7 bases at J; junction bases unmatched: 7. This CDR3 contains 16 residues. CDR3 sequence: CASSLGGQRGNSPLHF. CDR3 bases: TGCGCCAGCAGCTTGGGGGGACAGAGGGGGAATTCACCCCTCCACTTT. The entire variable domain, with the rest obtained from reference TRBV5-1 and TRBJ1-6, is as follows: KAGVTQTPRYLIKTRGQQVTLSCSPISGHRSVSWYQQTPGQGLQFLFEYFSETQRNKGNFPGRFSGRQFSNSRSEMNVSTLELGDSALYLCASSLGGQRGNSPLHFGNGTRLTVT.

This chain connects TRBV5-8 to TRBJ2-5; unclear D gene. The V gene lost 2 bases and the J gene lost 7 bases, with 6 bases spanning the gap. Per germline, CDR1 SGHTS and CDR2 YDEGEE. The CDR3 is 11 amino acids. The CDR3 spells CASSFRGTQYF. As DNA, the CDR3 is TGTGCCAGCAGCTTTAGAGGGACCCAGTACTTC.